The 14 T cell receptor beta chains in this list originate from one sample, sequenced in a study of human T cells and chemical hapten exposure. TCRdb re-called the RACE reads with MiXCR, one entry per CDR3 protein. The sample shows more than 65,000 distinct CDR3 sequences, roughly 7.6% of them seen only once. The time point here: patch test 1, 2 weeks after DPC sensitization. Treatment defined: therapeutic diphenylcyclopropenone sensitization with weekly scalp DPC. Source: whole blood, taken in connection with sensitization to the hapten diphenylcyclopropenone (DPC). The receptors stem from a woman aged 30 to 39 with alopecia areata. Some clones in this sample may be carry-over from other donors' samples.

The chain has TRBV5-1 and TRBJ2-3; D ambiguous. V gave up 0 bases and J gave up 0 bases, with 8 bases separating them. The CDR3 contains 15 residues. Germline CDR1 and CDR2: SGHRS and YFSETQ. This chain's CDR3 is CASSLGWSSTDTQYF. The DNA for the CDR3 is TGCGCCAGCAGCTTGGGATGGAGTAGCACAGATACGCAGTATTTT.

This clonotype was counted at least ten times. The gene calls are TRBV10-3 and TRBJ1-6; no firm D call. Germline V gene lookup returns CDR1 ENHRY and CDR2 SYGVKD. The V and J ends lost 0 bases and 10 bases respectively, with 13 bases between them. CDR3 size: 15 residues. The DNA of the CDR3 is TGTGCCATCAGTGAGTCGGACCCGAGAGGCTCACCCCTCCACTTT. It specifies CAISESDPRGSPLHF.

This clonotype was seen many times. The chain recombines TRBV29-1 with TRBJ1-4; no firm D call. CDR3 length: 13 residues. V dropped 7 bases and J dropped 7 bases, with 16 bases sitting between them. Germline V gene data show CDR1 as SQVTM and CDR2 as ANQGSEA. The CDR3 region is CSGLSGLSEKLFF. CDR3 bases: TGCAGCGGGCTCTCGGGGTTGAGTGAAAAACTGTTTTTT.

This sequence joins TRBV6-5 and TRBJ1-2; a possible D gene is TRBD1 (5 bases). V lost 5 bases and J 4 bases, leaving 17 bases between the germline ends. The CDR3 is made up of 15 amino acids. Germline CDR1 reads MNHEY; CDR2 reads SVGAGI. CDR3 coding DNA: TGTGCCAGCAGTACAACTAGGACACCCCCCTATGGCTACACCTTC. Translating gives CASSTTRTPPYGYTF.

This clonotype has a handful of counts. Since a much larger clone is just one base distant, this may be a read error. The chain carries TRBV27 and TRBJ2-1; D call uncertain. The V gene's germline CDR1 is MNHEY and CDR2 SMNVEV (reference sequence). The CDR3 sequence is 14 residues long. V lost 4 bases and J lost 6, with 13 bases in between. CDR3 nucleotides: TGTGCCAGCAGTTCGAGAGGCCGCTCCAATGAGCAGTTCTTC. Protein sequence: CASSSRGRSNEQFF.

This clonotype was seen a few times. The CDR3 DNA reads TGCGCCAGCAGCCAATATGAGGGTTACACCTTC. This codes for CASSQYEGYTF. The chain links TRBV4-1 to TRBJ1-2; D gene ambiguous. The CDR3 loop spans 11 amino acids. Trimming removed 2 bases at V and 11 bases at J, with 9 bases between. Germline values: CDR1 MGHRA, CDR2 YSYEKL.

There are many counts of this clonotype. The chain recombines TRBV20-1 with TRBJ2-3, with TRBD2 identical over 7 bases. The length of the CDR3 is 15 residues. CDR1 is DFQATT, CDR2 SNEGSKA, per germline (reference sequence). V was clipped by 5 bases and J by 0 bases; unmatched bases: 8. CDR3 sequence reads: CSARPSGDSTDTQYF. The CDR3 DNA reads TGCAGTGCTCGCCCGAGCGGGGATAGCACAGATACGCAGTATTTT.

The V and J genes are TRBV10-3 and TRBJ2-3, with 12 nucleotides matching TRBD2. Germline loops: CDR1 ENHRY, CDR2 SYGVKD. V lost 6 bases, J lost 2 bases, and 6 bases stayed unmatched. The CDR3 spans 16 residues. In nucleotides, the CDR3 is TGTGCCATCAGGGGGACTAGCGGGTCCTACACAGATACGCAGTATTTT. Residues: CAIRGTSGSYTDTQYF.

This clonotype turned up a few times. CDR3 sequence: CASSLVRGPGTEAFF. The CDR3 coding sequence is TGTGCCAGCAGCTTAGTCAGGGGGCCGGGTACTGAAGCTTTCTTT. J is TRBJ1-1 and V is TRBV7-9; the match to TRBD1 covers 8 bases. The CDR3 is 15 amino acids. Germline CDR1 reads SEHNR; CDR2 reads FQNEAQ (reference sequence). V was clipped by 1 base and J by 5 bases; unmatched bases: 6.

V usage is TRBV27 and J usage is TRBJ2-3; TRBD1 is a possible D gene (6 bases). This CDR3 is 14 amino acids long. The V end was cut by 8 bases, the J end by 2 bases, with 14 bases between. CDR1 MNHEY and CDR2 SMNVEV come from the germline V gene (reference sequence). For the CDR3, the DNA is TGTGCCAGCGGTAGGACAGCCCTCACAGATACGCAGTATTTT. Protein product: CASGRTALTDTQYF.

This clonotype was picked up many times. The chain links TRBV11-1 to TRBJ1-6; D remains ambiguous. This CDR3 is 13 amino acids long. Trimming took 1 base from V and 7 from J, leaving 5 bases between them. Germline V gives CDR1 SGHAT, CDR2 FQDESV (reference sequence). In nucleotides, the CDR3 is TGTGCCAGCAGCTTAGTCGGCAATTCACCCCTCCACTTT. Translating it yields CASSLVGNSPLHF.

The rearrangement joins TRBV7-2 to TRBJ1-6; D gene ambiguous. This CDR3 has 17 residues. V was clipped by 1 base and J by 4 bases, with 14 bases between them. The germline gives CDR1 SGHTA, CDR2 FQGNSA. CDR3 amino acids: CASSLDPPNGYNSPLHF. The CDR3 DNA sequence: TGTGCCAGCAGCTTAGATCCCCCAAACGGATATAATTCACCCCTCCACTTT.

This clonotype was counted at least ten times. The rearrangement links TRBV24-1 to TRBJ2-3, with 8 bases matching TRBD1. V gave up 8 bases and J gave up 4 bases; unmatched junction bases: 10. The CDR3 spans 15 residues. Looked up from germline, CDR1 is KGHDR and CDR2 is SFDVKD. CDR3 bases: TGTGCCACCATTTCGACAGGGGATCAAGCAGATACGCAGTATTTT. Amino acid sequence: CATISTGDQADTQYF.

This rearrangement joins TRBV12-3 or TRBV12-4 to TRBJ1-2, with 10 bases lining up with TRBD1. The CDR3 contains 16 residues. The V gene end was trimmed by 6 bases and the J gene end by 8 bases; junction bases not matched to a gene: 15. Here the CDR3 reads CASSPSLRGQGSGYTF. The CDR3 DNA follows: TGTGCCAGCAGCCCATCTTTACGGGGACAGGGGAGCGGCTACACCTTC.